Shown below are 22 T cell receptor beta chains from a single sample sequenced in a study of T cell repertoires in ileal Crohn's disease. The data were produced by immunoSEQ multiplex PCR, yet TCRdb's version contains in-frame clones alone and is incomplete. Of fewer than 2,000 clones in the sample, around 80% are singletons; the top ten hold approximately 14%. The specimen was ileal tissue. These receptors originate from an adult with Crohn's disease.

The chain has TRBV5-1 and TRBJ1-2; D is uncertain. This CDR3 has 14 amino acids. Between the trimmed V and J ends, which lost 0 bases and 3 bases, there was a span of 9 bases. Germline CDR1 reads SGHRS; CDR2 reads YFSETQ. This CDR3 reads CASSLGIGDYGYTF. DNA of the CDR3: TGCGCCAGCAGCTTGGGAATTGGAGACTATGGCTACACCTTC. Combining the CDR3 with reference TRBV5-1 and TRBJ1-2 gives the whole variable domain KAGVTQTPRYLIKTRGQQVTLSCSPISGHRSVSWYQQTPGQGLQFLFEYFSETQRNKGNFPGRFSGRQFSNSRSEMNVSTLELGDSALYLCASSLGIGDYGYTFGSGTRLTVV.

This chain uses TRBV12-5 with TRBJ1-1; D is perhaps TRBD1 (5 bases). The CDR3 totals 13 residues. Deletions cut 5 bases from V and 11 bases from J, with 18 bases between. CDR1 is LGHNT, CDR2 FRNRAP, per germline. The CDR3 region is CASGVEPGLQAFF. CDR3 in DNA: TGTGCTAGTGGTGTAGAACCGGGACTTCAGGCTTTCTTT. Full variable domain (outside the CDR3, taken from reference TRBV12-5 and TRBJ1-1): DARVTQTPRHKVTEMGQEVTMRCQPILGHNTVFWYRQTMMQGLELLAYFRNRAPLDDSGMPKDRFSAEMPDATLATLKIQPSEPRDSAVYFCASGVEPGLQAFFGQGTRLTVV.

The chain recombines TRBV19 with TRBJ2-1; the D gene is possibly TRBD2 (5 bases). This CDR3 comprises 15 residues. V shed 3 bases and J shed 0 bases, with 9 bases lying between them. Germline CDR1 and CDR2: LNHDA and SQIVND (reference sequence). CDR3 DNA sequence: TGTGCCAGTAGTATTAGGACTTACTCCTACAATGAGCAGTTCTTC. Amino acid sequence: CASSIRTYSYNEQFF.

V usage is TRBV5-6 and J usage is TRBJ2-5, with TRBD2 matching 7 bases. The CDR3 totals 14 residues. Looked up from germline, CDR1 is SGHDT and CDR2 is YYEEEE. Trimming removed 7 bases from V and 2 bases from J; junction bases left unmatched: 8. CDR3 loop: CASSPLLAQETQYF. CDR3 coding DNA: TGTGCCAGCTCCCCTTTACTAGCGCAAGAGACCCAGTACTTC.

V is TRBV5-1 and J is TRBJ2-6; weak D call: TRBD1 (5 bases). Germline V CDR1 and CDR2: SGHRS, YFSETQ. Trimming took off 9 bases at V and 4 bases at J, with 20 bases between the two ends. The CDR3 sequence is 16 residues long. Here the CDR3 reads CATPEAQGTGANVLTF. The CDR3 region has the DNA TGCGCCACCCCTGAAGCCCAGGGAACCGGGGCCAACGTCCTGACTTTC.

V usage is TRBV6-4 and J usage is TRBJ1-6, with D possibly matching TRBD1 (6 bases). The CDR3 length is 13 residues. Per germline, CDR1 MRHNA and CDR2 SNTAGT. The V gene lost 3 bases and the J gene lost 6 bases, with 6 bases spanning the gap. This chain's CDR3 is CASSEGANSPLHF. The CDR3 DNA follows: TGTGCCAGCAGTGAGGGGGCTAATTCACCCCTCCACTTT.

The CDR3 reads CASSLSRGYEQYF. DNA of the CDR3: TGTGCCAGCAGCCTCTCCCGGGGATACGAGCAGTACTTC. V is TRBV16 and J is TRBJ2-7, with TRBD2 as a possible D gene (5 bases). Between the trimmed V and J ends, which lost 4 bases and 4 bases, there was a span of 11 bases. Germline V CDR1 and CDR2: KGHSY, FQNENV. The CDR3 totals 13 residues.

This clone was found once. The chain carries TRBV27 and TRBJ1-6; D might be TRBD1 (6 bases). Germline V CDR1 and CDR2: MNHEY, SMNVEV (reference sequence). This CDR3 is 16 amino acids long. Trimming removed 6 bases from V and 2 bases from J, with 14 bases in between. The CDR3 sequence: CASRVQGAAYNSPLHF. In nucleotides, the CDR3 is TGTGCCAGCAGGGTACAGGGTGCGGCCTATAATTCACCCCTCCACTTT.

This clone is a singleton in its sample. The CDR3 DNA is TGTGCCAGCAGCTCGGACAGCTATGGCTACACCTTC. It is translated as CASSSDSYGYTF. The V and J genes are TRBV7-9 and TRBJ1-2, with a tentative D call TRBD1 (6 bases). The CDR3 has 12 residues. Trimming cost V 4 bases and J 4 bases, with 7 bases left between them. Germline loops: CDR1 SEHNR, CDR2 FQNEAQ (reference sequence).

This clone was detected only a few times. The rearrangement uses TRBV19 and TRBJ1-6; no definite D call. V lost 6 bases and J 8 bases, leaving 14 bases between the germline ends. Germline CDR1 LNHDA, CDR2 SQIVND (reference sequence). This CDR3 is 14 amino acids long. Here the CDR3 reads CASRREMKDSPLHF. The CDR3 DNA follows: TGTGCCAGTAGGAGGGAGATGAAGGATTCACCCCTCCACTTT.

This chain links TRBV5-6 with TRBJ2-3, with 10 bases matching TRBD2. Trimming at V came to 6 bases and at J to 5 bases, leaving 21 bases not matched to a gene. From germline, CDR1 is SGHDT and CDR2 YYEEEE. The CDR3 sequence is 19 residues long. This chain's CDR3 is CASIQISGAGGLYGDTQYF. The CDR3 DNA reads TGTGCCAGCATTCAAATCTCAGGAGCGGGGGGGCTGTATGGAGATACGCAGTATTTT.

This clone was detected once. The DNA of the CDR3 is TGTGCCAGCAGTCTCACACCGGGACAGGGGAAAGGGACTGAAGCTTTCTTT. Its protein is CASSLTPGQGKGTEAFF. This chain connects TRBV28 to TRBJ1-1, with 10 bases that match TRBD1. The CDR3 covers 17 residues. Trimming cost V 5 bases and J 5 bases; bases outside gene matches: 14. Germline CDR1 MDHEN, CDR2 SYDVKM.

The table lists this clone with a few counts. J is TRBJ1-3 and V is TRBV7-9; D not resolved. This CDR3 region has 16 residues. Trimming removed 6 bases from V and 2 bases from J, with 17 bases in between. Germline CDR1 and CDR2: SEHNR and FQNEAQ (reference sequence). CDR3 region: CASRSRTDLAGNTIYF. The CDR3 bases are TGTGCCAGCAGATCCCGGACTGATTTGGCTGGAAACACCATATATTTT.

The rearrangement joins TRBV11-2 to TRBJ1-1; no definite D call. Looked up from germline, CDR1 is SGHAT and CDR2 is FQNNGV. With 10 bases removed from V and 6 bases from J, the gap between germline ends came to 15 bases. The CDR3 consists of 12 residues. The DNA of the CDR3 is TGTGCCATCCTAACAGTGGGTCCTGAAGCTTTCTTT. This sequence encodes CAILTVGPEAFF.

The rearrangement links TRBV27 to TRBJ1-6; 7 bases are a match to TRBD1. Germline loops: CDR1 MNHEY, CDR2 SMNVEV (reference sequence). Losses at the gene ends were 5 bases for V and 7 bases for J; bases not matched to a gene: 8. This CDR3 has 15 amino acids. The chain's CDR3 is CASSPTGLGNSPLHF. CDR3 DNA sequence: TGTGCCAGCAGTCCGACAGGGTTGGGAAATTCACCCCTCCACTTT.

About this clone: The same CDR3 also results from other DNA sequences found in this sample. This chain links TRBV18 with TRBJ2-1, with 12 bases aligning to TRBD2. Germline V gene data show CDR1 as KGHSH and CDR2 as LQKENI. Trimming removed 5 bases from V and 5 bases from J; junction bases left unmatched: 7. The CDR3 loop spans 16 amino acids. This chain's CDR3 is CASSVTLAGGHNEQFF. As DNA, the CDR3 is TGTGCCAGCTCAGTGACACTAGCGGGGGGACACAATGAGCAGTTCTTC.

V is TRBV7-9 and J is TRBJ1-6; 8 nucleotides agree with TRBD1. The CDR3 sequence is 17 residues long. With V trimmed by 5 bases and J by 8 bases, 14 bases remained unmatched. Germline values: CDR1 SEHNR, CDR2 FQNEAQ (reference sequence). The CDR3 region has the DNA TGTGCCAGCAGCATGGGAACGACCGGGACAGGATATTCACCCCTCCACTTT. This encodes CASSMGTTGTGYSPLHF.

This clone occurred once. The CDR3 sequence is CASTPREGAVEKLFF. CDR3 coding DNA: TGTGCCAGTACCCCGCGAGAGGGGGCGGTGGAAAAACTGTTTTTT. This rearrangement joins TRBV19 to TRBJ1-4; 7 bases match TRBD1. The germline gives CDR1 LNHDA, CDR2 SQIVND (reference sequence). Trimming cost V 7 bases and J 8 bases; bases outside gene matches: 13. The CDR3 consists of 15 residues.

The rearrangement links TRBV4-1 to TRBJ2-7; D is ambiguous. CDR1 and CDR2 from the germline V gene are MGHRA and YSYEKL. The V gene lost 1 base and the J gene lost 3 bases, with 13 bases spanning the gap. This CDR3 spans 15 amino acids. The CDR3 DNA reads as TGCGCCAGCAGCCAAGTATCAGTATCTGACTACGAGCAGTACTTC. Translated, it gives CASSQVSVSDYEQYF.

The V and J genes are TRBV30 and TRBJ1-2, with a tentative D call TRBD1 (6 bases). V lost 0 bases and J lost 3, with 8 bases in between. Per germline, CDR1 GTSNPN and CDR2 SVGIG (reference sequence). This CDR3 comprises 13 residues. CDR3 sequence: CAWSVSGDYGYTF. The DNA for the CDR3 is TGTGCCTGGAGTGTTTCAGGGGACTATGGCTACACCTTC.

The rearrangement joins TRBV7-9 to TRBJ2-2; D is undetermined. Trimming shortened V by 4 bases and J by 8 bases, and 8 bases separated the two germline ends. Germline CDR1 is SEHNR and CDR2 is FQNEAQ (reference sequence). This CDR3 is 12 amino acids long. This chain's CDR3 is CASSSLGGELFF. CDR3 bases: TGTGCCAGCAGCTCTCTCGGGGGGGAGCTGTTTTTT. The whole variable domain, filled in from reference TRBV7-9 and TRBJ2-2, reads DTGVSQNPRHKITKRGQNVTFRCDPISEHNRLYWYRQTLGQGPEFLTYFQNEAQLEKSRLLSDRFSAERPKGSFSTLEIQRTEQGDSAMYLCASSSLGGELFFGEGSRLTVL.

The rearrangement links TRBV15 to TRBJ2-2; 10 bases map to TRBD1. Trimming cost V 3 bases and J 6 bases; bases outside gene matches: 1. CDR3 length: 14 residues. Per germline, CDR1 LNHNV and CDR2 YYDKDF (reference sequence). CDR3 DNA sequence: TGTGCCACCAGCAGGGACAGGGGGGCCGGGGAGCTGTTTTTT. Its protein is CATSRDRGAGELFF.